The clone carrying this TCR beta chain was picked up many times. The data derive from a study of blood T cells in healthy people across ages. The use of a sample-barcoded 5' primer and a J-beta primer mix characterized a second PCR of roughly 7 to 11 cycles. TCRdb independently ran MiXCR on the 5' RACE reads; one entry per CDR3 protein. The sample gives approximately 700,000 distinct CDR3 sequences, approximately 31% of which show up once; 15% to 17% is in the top ten. The trim removed 1 base at V and 4 bases at J, leaving 2 bases unmatched. There are 15 residues in the CDR3. The specimen sequenced was blood. V usage is TRBV12-3 or TRBV12-4 and J usage is TRBJ2-5, with 11 positions matching TRBD1. This TCR was recovered from a woman older than 75 in good health. The CDR3 reads CASSLGGTGGETQYF. The DNA of the CDR3 is TGTGCCAGCAGTTTAGGAGGGACAGGGGGAGAGACCCAGTACTTC.